One and the same sample provided the 9 T cell receptor beta chains below, sequenced in a study of cytomegalovirus exposure and HLA in healthy donors. Some clones are missing from TCRdb's copy, which holds only in-frame ones; the method was immunoSEQ multiplex PCR. The data show about 120,000 clones, about 84% seen once. Sequenced: PBMCs. The receptors here all came from a man between 18 and 35 years old in good health and CMV-seronegative.

The CDR3 sequence is CAWSVLDRDGYTF. The CDR3 DNA is TGTGCCTGGAGTGTACTCGACAGGGACGGCTACACCTTC. The rearrangement uses TRBV30 and TRBJ1-2; 7 bases fit TRBD1. The CDR3 runs 13 residues. The V gene's germline CDR1 is GTSNPN and CDR2 SVGIG (reference sequence). The J segment lost 8 bases and the V segment lost 0 bases, leaving 6 bases of the junction unmatched.

This clone was detected once. The CDR3 nucleotides read TGTGCCAGCAGCTTGGGGACAAGCACTGAAGCTTTCTTT. Protein: CASSLGTSTEAFF. J is TRBJ1-1 and V is TRBV5-6; D might be TRBD1 (5 bases). V was clipped by 0 bases and J by 4 bases, with 7 bases between them. Germline V gene data show CDR1 as SGHDT and CDR2 as YYEEEE. CDR3 length: 13 amino acids.

This clone came up a few times. This chain links TRBV14 with TRBJ2-3, with TRBD2 matching over 7 bases. The CDR3 loop spans 17 amino acids. V shed 6 bases and J 4 bases; nucleotides not matched to a gene: 16. Germline V gene sequence: CDR1 SGHDN, CDR2 FVKESK. As DNA, the CDR3 is TGTGCCAGCAGTTCATATGGGCGGGAGCCCCCCCCAGATACGCAGTATTTT. This sequence encodes CASSSYGREPPPDTQYF.

The chain recombines TRBV7-2 with TRBJ2-1; 12 bases map to TRBD2. Germline lookup yields CDR1 SGHTA and CDR2 FQGNSA. The CDR3 covers 15 residues. J lost 5 bases, V lost 5 bases, and 4 bases had no gene match. The CDR3 region has the DNA TGTGCCAGCAGCATTGGACTAGCGGGGAACAATGAGCAGTTCTTC. Protein: CASSIGLAGNNEQFF.

CDR3: CASSLTGTVNTEAFF. The CDR3 nucleotides are TGCGCCAGCAGCTTGACCGGGACAGTGAACACTGAAGCTTTCTTT. The rearrangement links TRBV5-1 to TRBJ1-1, with 7 positions matching TRBD1. Germline values: CDR1 SGHRS, CDR2 YFSETQ. The CDR3 contains 15 residues. The V and J ends lost 1 base and 0 bases, in that order; junction bases with no gene match: 3.

This rearrangement joins TRBV5-1 to TRBJ2-3; 9 nucleotides match TRBD1. In germline, CDR1 is SGHRS, CDR2 YFSETQ. The CDR3 sequence is 16 residues long. V gave up 3 bases and J gave up 5 bases; unmatched junction bases: 10. CDR3 in DNA: TGCGCCAGCAGCTGGGCGGGGACAGGGTTGGGAGATACGCAGTATTTT. This sequence encodes CASSWAGTGLGDTQYF.

This clone was seen a single time. The gene calls are TRBV29-1 and TRBJ2-7; maybe TRBD1 (5 bases). CDR1 and CDR2 (germline): SQVTM, ANQGSEA. The V end was cut by 5 bases, the J end by 3 bases, with 11 bases between. This CDR3 has 12 amino acids. The CDR3 DNA follows: TGCAGCGTTCAGCAGGGCCGCTACGAGCAGTACTTC. It specifies CSVQQGRYEQYF.

In DNA, the CDR3 is TGTGCCAGCAGCGTAGGTTCCGGGTACAATCAGCCCCAGCATTTT. Amino acids: CASSVGSGYNQPQHF. The gene calls are TRBV9 and TRBJ1-5; D remains unclear. The CDR3 spans 15 residues. Germline values: CDR1 SGDLS, CDR2 YYNGEE. Between the trimmed V and J ends, which lost 0 bases and 3 bases, there was a span of 10 bases.

The chain combines TRBV5-4 with TRBJ2-3; possibly TRBD2 for D (6 bases). V lost 3 bases and J lost 4, with 18 bases in between. This CDR3 has 16 residues. The V gene's germline CDR1 is SGHNT and CDR2 YYREEE (reference sequence). CDR3 coding DNA: TGTGCCAGCAGCTCCCGGTCGGGACTCTCGGCAGATACGCAGTATTTT. The encoded protein is CASSSRSGLSADTQYF.